The 28 T cell receptor beta chains reported below all come from one sample, sequenced in a study of vaccination and CD4 T cells after COVID-19. Specified treatment: approximately nine-day PBMC culture with coronavirus spike peptide pools or control peptides (ViraFEST assay). Collection of the unexposed donor's CD4+ T cells took place before the COVID-19 pandemic (2011-2018). These TCRs' antigens remain unknown. With the Oncomine TCR Beta short-read assay, DNA from cultured CD4+ T cells was sequenced. TCRdb re-analysed the PCR reads in MiXCR, keeping a single row per CDR3 protein. The sample carries thousands of distinct CDR3 sequences, 45% to 55% recorded once. Sequenced material: CD4+ T cells from blood, cultured in vitro. These receptor sequences come from a human donor in good health.

The V call is TRBV2, the J call TRBJ2-7; D might be TRBD2 (6 bases). Germline lookup yields CDR1 SNHLY and CDR2 FYNNEI. Trimming shortened V by 6 bases and J by 7 bases, and 22 bases separated the two germline ends. The CDR3 covers 15 residues. The CDR3 sequence: CASSPMGGESGEQYF. As DNA, the CDR3 is TGTGCCAGCAGCCCTATGGGCGGGGAGTCCGGAGAGCAGTACTTC.

The chain joins TRBV7-8 to TRBJ2-4, with 7 bases aligning to TRBD1. The CDR3 spans 17 residues. Germline assignment: CDR1 SGHVS and CDR2 FQNEAQ. J lost 6 bases, V lost 5 bases, and 16 bases had no gene match. The CDR3 coding sequence is TGTGCCAGCAGCCGCAAGGGGGCGAGGCTAGGGGGAAACATTCAGTACTTC. Translating it yields CASSRKGARLGGNIQYF.

This clonotype was observed a few times. V and J are TRBV6-5 and TRBJ1-6; D gene uncertain. Trimming removed 2 bases from V and 12 bases from J, with 8 bases in between. CDR1 is MNHEY, CDR2 SVGAGI, per germline. The CDR3 spans 12 residues. This CDR3 is CASSYPPEPLHF. The CDR3 coding sequence is TGTGCCAGCAGTTACCCCCCCGAACCCCTCCACTTT.

Only a few counts were recorded for this clonotype. The CDR3 DNA reads as TGTGCCAGCAGCCCACTCGGCAGCTATGGCTACACCTTC. Translation: CASSPLGSYGYTF. V gene TRBV11-2 combines with J gene TRBJ1-2; D uncertain. Germline lookup yields CDR1 SGHAT and CDR2 FQNNGV. The CDR3 runs 13 residues. Trimming took off 5 bases at V and 4 bases at J, with 11 bases between the two ends.

The chain couples TRBV30 to TRBJ1-1; 9 bases agree with TRBD1. J gave up 4 bases and V 2 bases, and 8 bases lay outside the gene matches. The CDR3 extends over 15 amino acids. Germline V gives CDR1 GTSNPN, CDR2 SVGIG (reference sequence). The CDR3 DNA reads as TGTGCCTGGAGTCTCGGGACAGGGAGTGGCACTGAAGCTTTCTTT. Translation: CAWSLGTGSGTEAFF.

V is TRBV7-2 and J is TRBJ1-3; the D gene is possibly TRBD1 (6 bases). The CDR3 loop spans 13 amino acids. V shed 11 bases and J shed 6 bases, with 17 bases lying between them. The germline V gene encodes CDR1 SGHTA and CDR2 FQGNSA. CDR3 coding DNA: TGTGCCGAAACCGGGCCAGGGGCAAACACCATATATTTT. The encoded protein is CAETGPGANTIYF.

This chain connects TRBV6-2 or TRBV6-3 to TRBJ1-4; 11 bases fit TRBD1. The CDR3 is made up of 16 amino acids. Per germline, CDR1 MNHEY and CDR2 SVGEGT. V dropped 5 bases and J dropped 7; count of bases not matched to a gene: 9. CDR3 amino acids: CASSDSLDRGREKLFF. The CDR3 DNA is TGTGCCAGCAGTGACAGCCTGGACAGGGGGCGTGAAAAACTGTTTTTT.

This clonotype has more than one count but fewer than ten. The chain couples TRBV7-2 to TRBJ1-1; D ambiguous. The CDR3 covers 12 residues. The germline V gene has CDR1 SGHTA and CDR2 FQGNSA. Between the trimmed V and J ends, which lost 1 base and 0 bases, there was a span of 0 bases. The CDR3 here is CASSLVNTEAFF. The CDR3 DNA is TGTGCCAGCAGCTTAGTGAACACTGAAGCTTTCTTT.

V and J are TRBV5-4 and TRBJ1-2, with no clear D. The CDR3 covers 14 residues. V lost 0 bases to trimming and J lost 0 bases, with 6 bases between them. Germline V gene sequence: CDR1 SGHNT, CDR2 YYREEE (reference sequence). CDR3 region: CASSLAGPNYGYTF. CDR3 DNA sequence: TGTGCCAGCAGCTTGGCCGGGCCTAACTATGGCTACACCTTC.

Within the sample, this clonotype is medium-sized. This chain links TRBV27 with TRBJ2-7; 10 nucleotides align to TRBD1. Looked up from germline, CDR1 is MNHEY and CDR2 is SMNVEV (reference sequence). This CDR3 is built from 15 residues. V dropped 1 base and J dropped 3; count of bases not matched to a gene: 3. The CDR3 here is CASSLYRDRGYEQYF. CDR3 bases: TGTGCCAGCAGTTTATACCGGGACAGGGGCTACGAGCAGTACTTC.

V gene TRBV19 combines with J gene TRBJ1-3; 11 nucleotides agree with TRBD1. CDR3 length: 16 residues. The V gene's germline CDR1 is LNHDA and CDR2 SQIVND (reference sequence). V lost 5 bases and J lost 6; bases outside the gene matches: 9. As DNA, the CDR3 is TGTGCCAGTAGTCCGCGGACAGGGGGCAAAGTAAACACCATATATTTT. This gives the protein CASSPRTGGKVNTIYF.

The chain combines TRBV7-2 with TRBJ2-7, with TRBD1 as a possible D gene (6 bases). The CDR3 runs 14 residues. V was pared by 5 bases and J by 6 bases, with 17 bases between. CDR1 is SGHTA, CDR2 FQGNSA, per germline. CDR3: CASSSRIQGVEQYF. Here the CDR3 DNA reads TGTGCCAGCAGCAGTCGGATACAGGGTGTCGAGCAGTACTTC. Full variable domain (outside the CDR3, taken from reference TRBV7-2 and TRBJ2-7): GAGVSQSPSNKVTEKGKDVELRCDPISGHTALYWYRQSLGQGLEFLIYFQGNSAPDKSGLPSDRFSAERTGGSVSTLTIQRTQQEDSAVYLCASSSRIQGVEQYFGPGTRLTVT.

V gene TRBV27 combines with J gene TRBJ2-2; D gene ambiguous. CDR1 and CDR2 from the germline V gene are MNHEY and SMNVEV (reference sequence). The CDR3 covers 15 residues. The V end was cut by 2 bases, the J end by 1 base, with 8 bases between. Written as DNA, the CDR3 is TGTGCCAGCAGTTTAGGGCCCGGGAACACCGGGGAGCTGTTTTTT. This sequence encodes CASSLGPGNTGELFF.

V is TRBV6-1 and J is TRBJ2-2, with 14 bases matching TRBD2. The CDR3 extends over 15 amino acids. V dropped 7 bases and J dropped 8; count of bases not matched to a gene: 6. From germline, CDR1 is MNHNS and CDR2 SASEGT. CDR3 coding DNA: TGTGCCAGCATTCAACGGACTAGCGGGAGGGGGGAGCTGTTTTTT. It is translated as CASIQRTSGRGELFF.

The chain recombines TRBV5-1 with TRBJ2-1; D gene ambiguous. V dropped 2 bases and J dropped 0 bases, with 12 bases sitting between them. The CDR3 totals 16 residues. The germline V gene has CDR1 SGHRS and CDR2 YFSETQ. The CDR3, as DNA: TGCGCCAGCAGCTTCCAGGCGACCAGCTCCTACAATGAGCAGTTCTTC. It translates to CASSFQATSSYNEQFF.

This clonotype was seen more than once but under ten times. The rearrangement uses TRBV20-1 and TRBJ1-5; perhaps TRBD1 as D (5 bases). Germline V gene sequence: CDR1 DFQATT, CDR2 SNEGSKA (reference sequence). CDR3 length: 13 residues. V gave up 5 bases and J gave up 3 bases, with 11 bases separating them. CDR3 sequence: CSARPGPNQPQHF. The DNA for the CDR3 is TGCAGTGCTCGTCCGGGGCCCAATCAGCCCCAGCATTTT.

This clonotype came up a few times. This chain joins TRBV28 and TRBJ1-2; D uncertain. CDR1 and CDR2 from the germline V gene are MDHEN and SYDVKM. The CDR3 consists of 13 residues. Trimming removed 8 bases from V and 3 bases from J, with 13 bases in between. CDR3 nucleotides: TGTGCCAGCGGCCCTCAGGCCTACTATGGCTACACCTTC. Translating gives CASGPQAYYGYTF.

By sample fraction, this clonotype is large. J is TRBJ1-2 and V is TRBV7-2; D uncertain. With 1 base removed from V and 0 bases from J, the gap between germline ends came to 9 bases. The CDR3 is 15 amino acids. Germline CDR1 reads SGHTA; CDR2 reads FQGNSA. The CDR3 region is CASSLVAESNYGYTF. As DNA, the CDR3 is TGTGCCAGCAGCTTAGTAGCAGAATCTAACTATGGCTACACCTTC.

The J gene is TRBJ1-3, the V gene TRBV25-1; D gene uncertain. Germline CDR1 and CDR2: MGHDK and SYGVNS. Trimming took 8 bases from V and 5 from J, leaving 16 bases between them. The CDR3 is 14 amino acids. As DNA, the CDR3 is TGTGCCAGCTCCCTTGTCGGGGAACGAAACACCATATATTTT. Its protein is CASSLVGERNTIYF.

The V and J genes are TRBV7-9 and TRBJ2-3; TRBD1 matches 8 bases. Germline V gene lookup returns CDR1 SEHNR and CDR2 FQNEAQ (reference sequence). Trimming took 5 bases from V and 11 from J; bases not matched to a gene: 15. This CDR3 is 15 amino acids long. CDR3 DNA sequence: TGTGCCAGCAGCCAGGGGGCAGGGGGACACCTCCGGCAGTATTTT. Its protein product is CASSQGAGGHLRQYF.

In its sample, this clonotype was seen once. This chain joins TRBV2 and TRBJ1-2; D is uncertain. Germline V lookup: CDR1 SNHLY, CDR2 FYNNEI. CDR3 length: 12 residues. V lost 7 bases and J lost 5, with 11 bases in between. The DNA of the CDR3 is TGTGCCAGCAAAGAGACACCTTATGGCTACACCTTC. Its translation is CASKETPYGYTF.

The V gene is TRBV6-1, the J gene TRBJ1-3; D is undetermined. Trimming removed 6 bases at V and 0 bases at J, with 12 bases between. Germline V gene data show CDR1 as MNHNS and CDR2 as SASEGT. The CDR3 extends over 15 amino acids. This CDR3 is CASRADTLSGNTIYF. DNA for the CDR3: TGTGCCAGCAGGGCTGACACGCTCTCTGGAAACACCATATATTTT.

Of note for this clonotype: One end of the junction varies from germline; a read error may be responsible. The J gene is TRBJ1-2, the V gene TRBV6-1, with 7 bases that match TRBD1. Germline V lookup: CDR1 MNHNS, CDR2 SASEGT. The CDR3 has 12 residues. In nucleotides, the CDR3 is TGTGCCACCCGACAGGGATATCAGTCTGTCGCCTTC. It is translated as CATRQGYQSVAF.

V is TRBV7-9 and J is TRBJ1-4; possible D gene TRBD1, 5 bases. Trimming removed 4 bases from V and 4 bases from J, with 10 bases in between. This CDR3 has 14 residues. The V gene's germline CDR1 is SEHNR and CDR2 FQNEAQ (reference sequence). Written as DNA, the CDR3 is TGTGCCAGCAGCTCCGGGACCCATAATGAAAAACTGTTTTTT. Residues: CASSSGTHNEKLFF. The full variable domain, rest sourced from reference TRBV7-9 and TRBJ1-4, is DTGVSQNPRHKITKRGQNVTFRCDPISEHNRLYWYRQTLGQGPEFLTYFQNEAQLEKSRLLSDRFSAERPKGSFSTLEIQRTEQGDSAMYLCASSSGTHNEKLFFGSGTQLSVL.

The chain uses TRBV28 and TRBJ1-5; D might be TRBD1 (6 bases). The CDR3 contains 16 residues. Trimming pared 2 bases from V and 4 bases from J, leaving 15 bases between. Germline CDR1 MDHEN, CDR2 SYDVKM. CDR3 DNA sequence: TGTGCCAGCAGTTTAGGTACCGGGACAAATAATCAGCCCCAGCATTTT. Its translation: CASSLGTGTNNQPQHF.

The V gene is TRBV5-1, the J gene TRBJ1-2, with 8 bases aligning to TRBD1. The CDR3 is made up of 15 amino acids. Germline V gives CDR1 SGHRS, CDR2 YFSETQ. The V segment lost 1 base and the J segment 4 bases; nucleotides outside the gene matches: 6. The CDR3 nucleotides read TGCGCCAGCAGCTTGACCCCGGGACAGGTCTATGGCTACACCTTC. Translating gives CASSLTPGQVYGYTF.

This clonotype has more than one count but fewer than ten. The chain is built from TRBV10-3 and TRBJ2-5; D not resolved. V lost 4 bases and J lost 5, with 14 bases in between. The CDR3 has 14 residues. Germline V gives CDR1 ENHRY, CDR2 SYGVKD. The CDR3 is CAISGVGSGETQYF. DNA for the CDR3: TGTGCCATCAGTGGAGTTGGTTCTGGGGAGACCCAGTACTTC.

This clonotype was found once. CDR3 nucleotides: TGCAGCGTTGACCTCAGGGGTTCGGCCGAGCAGTACTTC. It translates to CSVDLRGSAEQYF. The chain employs TRBV29-1 and TRBJ2-7; tentative D call: TRBD1 (6 bases). Trimming cost V 3 bases and J 6 bases, with 15 bases left between them. The V gene's germline CDR1 is SQVTM and CDR2 ANQGSEA. The CDR3 covers 13 residues.